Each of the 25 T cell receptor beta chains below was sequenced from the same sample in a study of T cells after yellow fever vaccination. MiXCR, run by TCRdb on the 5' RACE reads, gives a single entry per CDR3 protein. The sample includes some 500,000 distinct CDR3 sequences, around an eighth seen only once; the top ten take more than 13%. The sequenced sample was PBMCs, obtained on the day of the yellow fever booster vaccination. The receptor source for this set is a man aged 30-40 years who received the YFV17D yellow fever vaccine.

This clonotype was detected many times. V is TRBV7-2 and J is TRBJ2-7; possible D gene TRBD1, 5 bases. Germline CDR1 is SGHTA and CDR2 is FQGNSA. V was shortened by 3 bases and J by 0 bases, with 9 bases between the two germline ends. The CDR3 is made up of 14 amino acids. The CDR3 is CASSFQGSSYEQYF. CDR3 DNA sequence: TGTGCCAGCAGCTTCCAGGGTTCCTCCTACGAGCAGTACTTC.

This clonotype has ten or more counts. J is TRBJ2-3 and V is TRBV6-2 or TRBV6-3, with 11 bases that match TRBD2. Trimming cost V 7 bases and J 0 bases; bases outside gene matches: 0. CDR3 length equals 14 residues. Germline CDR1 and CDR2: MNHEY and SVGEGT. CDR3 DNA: TGTGCCAGCACTAGCGGGAGGAGCACAGATACGCAGTATTTT. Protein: CASTSGRSTDTQYF.

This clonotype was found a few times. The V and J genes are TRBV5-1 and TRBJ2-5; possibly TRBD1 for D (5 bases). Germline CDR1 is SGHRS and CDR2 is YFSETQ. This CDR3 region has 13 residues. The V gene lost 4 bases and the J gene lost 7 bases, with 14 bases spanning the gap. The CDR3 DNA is TGCGCCAGCAGCCCCCCACAGGACCGGACCCAGTACTTC. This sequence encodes CASSPPQDRTQYF.

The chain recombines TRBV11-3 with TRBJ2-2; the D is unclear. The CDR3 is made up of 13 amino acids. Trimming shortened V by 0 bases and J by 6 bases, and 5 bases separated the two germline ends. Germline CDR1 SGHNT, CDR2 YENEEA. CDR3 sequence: CASSLDHSGELFF. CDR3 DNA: TGTGCCAGCAGCTTAGATCACTCCGGGGAGCTGTTTTTT.

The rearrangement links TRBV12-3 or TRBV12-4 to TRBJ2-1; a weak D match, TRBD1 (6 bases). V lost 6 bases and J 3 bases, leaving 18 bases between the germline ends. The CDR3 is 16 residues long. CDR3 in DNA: TGTGCCAGCAGCGTACAGGGAAAGGGTAGCTACAATGAGCAGTTCTTC. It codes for CASSVQGKGSYNEQFF.

CDR3: CASSPDGGFDSYTF. CDR3 DNA: TGTGCCAGCAGTCCCGATGGGGGATTTGATAGCTACACCTTC. J is TRBJ1-2 and V is TRBV7-2, with D tentatively TRBD1 (5 bases). This CDR3 has 14 residues. Germline lookup yields CDR1 SGHTA and CDR2 FQGNSA. The V and J ends lost 6 bases and 9 bases respectively, with 20 bases between them.

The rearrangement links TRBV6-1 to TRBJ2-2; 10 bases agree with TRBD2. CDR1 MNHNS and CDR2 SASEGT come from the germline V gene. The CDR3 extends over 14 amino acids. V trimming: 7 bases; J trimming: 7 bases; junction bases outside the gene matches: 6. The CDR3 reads CASTSGRAVGELFF. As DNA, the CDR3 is TGTGCCAGCACCAGCGGGAGGGCCGTCGGGGAGCTGTTTTTT.

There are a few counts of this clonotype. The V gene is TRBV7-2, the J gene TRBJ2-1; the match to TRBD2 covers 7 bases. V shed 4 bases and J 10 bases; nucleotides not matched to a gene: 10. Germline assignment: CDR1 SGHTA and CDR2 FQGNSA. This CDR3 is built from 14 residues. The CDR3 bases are TGTGCCAGCAGCTCCTCTAGCGGTTTAGGAGAGCAGTTCTTC. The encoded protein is CASSSSSGLGEQFF.

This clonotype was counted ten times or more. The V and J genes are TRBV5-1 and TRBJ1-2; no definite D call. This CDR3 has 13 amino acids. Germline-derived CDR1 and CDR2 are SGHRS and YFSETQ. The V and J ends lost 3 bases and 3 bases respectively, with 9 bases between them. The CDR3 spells CASSSSGDYGYTF. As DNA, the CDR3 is TGCGCCAGCAGCTCGTCGGGCGACTATGGCTACACCTTC.

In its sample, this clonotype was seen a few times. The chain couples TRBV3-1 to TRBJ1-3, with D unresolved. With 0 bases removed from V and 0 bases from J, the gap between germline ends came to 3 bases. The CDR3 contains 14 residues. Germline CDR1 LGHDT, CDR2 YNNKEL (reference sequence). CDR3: CASSQENSGNTIYF. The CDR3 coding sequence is TGTGCCAGCAGCCAAGAAAACTCTGGAAACACCATATATTTT.

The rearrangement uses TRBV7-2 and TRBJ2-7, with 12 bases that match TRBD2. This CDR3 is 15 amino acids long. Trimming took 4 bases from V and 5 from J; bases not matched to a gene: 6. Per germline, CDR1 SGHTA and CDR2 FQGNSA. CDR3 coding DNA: TGTGCCAGCAGCTGGATGACTAGCGGGAGTAACGAGCAGTACTTC. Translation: CASSWMTSGSNEQYF.

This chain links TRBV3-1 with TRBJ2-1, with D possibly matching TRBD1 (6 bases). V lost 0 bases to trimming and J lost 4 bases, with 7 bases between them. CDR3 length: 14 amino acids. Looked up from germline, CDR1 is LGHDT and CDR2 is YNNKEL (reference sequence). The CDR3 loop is CASSQDGQYNEQFF. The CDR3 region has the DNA TGTGCCAGCAGCCAAGACGGACAGTACAATGAGCAGTTCTTC.

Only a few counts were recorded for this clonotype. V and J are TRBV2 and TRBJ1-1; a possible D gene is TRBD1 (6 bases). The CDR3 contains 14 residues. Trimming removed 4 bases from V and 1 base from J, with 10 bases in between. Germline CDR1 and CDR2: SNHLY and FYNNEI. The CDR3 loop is CASSGGGRNTEAFF. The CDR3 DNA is TGTGCCAGCAGTGGAGGGGGAAGGAACACTGAAGCTTTCTTT.

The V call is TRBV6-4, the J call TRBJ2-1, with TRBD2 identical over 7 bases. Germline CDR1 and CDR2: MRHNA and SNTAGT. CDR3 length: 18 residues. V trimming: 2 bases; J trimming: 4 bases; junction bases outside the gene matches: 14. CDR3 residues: CASSDPRVRERIYNEQFF. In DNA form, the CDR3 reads TGTGCCAGCAGTGACCCCAGGGTGCGGGAGAGGATTTACAATGAGCAGTTCTTC.

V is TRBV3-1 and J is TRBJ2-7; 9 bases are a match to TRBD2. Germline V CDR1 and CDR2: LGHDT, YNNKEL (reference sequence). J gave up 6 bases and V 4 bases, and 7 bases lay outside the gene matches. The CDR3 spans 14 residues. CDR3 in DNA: TGTGCCAGCAGCCGTAGCGGGAGAGAGGCCGAGCAGTACTTC. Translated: CASSRSGREAEQYF.

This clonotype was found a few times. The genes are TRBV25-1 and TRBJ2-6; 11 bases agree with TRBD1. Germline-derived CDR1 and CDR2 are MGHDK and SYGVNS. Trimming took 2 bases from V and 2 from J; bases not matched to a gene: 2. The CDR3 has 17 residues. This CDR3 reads CASSEGQGAPGANVLTF. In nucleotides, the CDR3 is TGTGCCAGCAGTGAAGGACAGGGGGCGCCTGGGGCCAACGTCCTGACTTTC.

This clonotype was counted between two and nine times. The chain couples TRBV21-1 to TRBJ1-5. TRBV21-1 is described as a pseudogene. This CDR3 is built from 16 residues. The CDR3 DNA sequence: TGTGCCAAAACAACGCTCACGGGCAGGACCCTCCAGCCCCAGCATTTT. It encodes CAKTTLTGRTLQPQHF.

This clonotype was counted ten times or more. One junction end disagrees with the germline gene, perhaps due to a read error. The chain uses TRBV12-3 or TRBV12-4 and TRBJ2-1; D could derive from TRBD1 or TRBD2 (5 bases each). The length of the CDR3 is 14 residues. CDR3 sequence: CASSLGTPDNEQFF. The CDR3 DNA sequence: TGTGCCAGCAGCTTAGGGACCCCGGACAATGAGCAGTTCTTC.

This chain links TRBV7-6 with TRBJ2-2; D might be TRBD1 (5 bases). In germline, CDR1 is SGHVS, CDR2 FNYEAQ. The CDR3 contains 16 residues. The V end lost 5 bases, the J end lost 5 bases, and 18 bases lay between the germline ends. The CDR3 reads CASSPSRVTSTGELFF. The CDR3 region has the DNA TGTGCCAGCAGCCCCTCCAGGGTGACATCTACCGGGGAGCTGTTTTTT.

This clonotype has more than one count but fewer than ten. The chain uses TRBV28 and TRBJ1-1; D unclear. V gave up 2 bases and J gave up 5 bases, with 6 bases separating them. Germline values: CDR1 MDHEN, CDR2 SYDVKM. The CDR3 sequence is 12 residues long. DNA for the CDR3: TGTGCCAGCAGTTTACCCCTAACTGAAGCTTTCTTT. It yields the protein CASSLPLTEAFF.

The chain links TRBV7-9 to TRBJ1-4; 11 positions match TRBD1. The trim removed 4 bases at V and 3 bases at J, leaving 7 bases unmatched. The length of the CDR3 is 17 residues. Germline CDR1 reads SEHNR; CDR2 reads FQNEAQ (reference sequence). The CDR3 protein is CASSSGTGGSSNEKLFF. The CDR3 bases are TGTGCCAGCAGCTCAGGGACAGGGGGTTCTTCTAATGAAAAACTGTTTTTT.

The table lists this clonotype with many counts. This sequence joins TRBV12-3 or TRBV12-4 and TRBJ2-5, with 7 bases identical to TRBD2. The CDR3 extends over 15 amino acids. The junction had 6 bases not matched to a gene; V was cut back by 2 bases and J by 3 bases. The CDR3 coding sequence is TGTGCCAGCAGTTTATTCGGGAGGACTGAAGAGACCCAGTACTTC. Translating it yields CASSLFGRTEETQYF.

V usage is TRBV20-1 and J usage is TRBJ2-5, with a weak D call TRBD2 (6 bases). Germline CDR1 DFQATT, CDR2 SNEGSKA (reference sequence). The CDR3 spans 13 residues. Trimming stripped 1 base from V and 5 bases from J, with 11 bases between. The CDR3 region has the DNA TGCAGTGCTAGAGTATCCGGGACTGAGACCCAGTACTTC. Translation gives CSARVSGTETQYF.

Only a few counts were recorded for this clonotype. The DNA of the CDR3 is TGTGCCAGCAGCCTCCCGGGACTAGCGGACAATGAGCAGTTCTTC. Translated, it gives CASSLPGLADNEQFF. The V and J genes are TRBV5-6 and TRBJ2-1; 11 nucleotides align to TRBD2. The CDR3 length is 15 residues. Germline V gene lookup returns CDR1 SGHDT and CDR2 YYEEEE. V shed 4 bases, J shed 5 bases, and the junction held 5 bases outside the gene matches.

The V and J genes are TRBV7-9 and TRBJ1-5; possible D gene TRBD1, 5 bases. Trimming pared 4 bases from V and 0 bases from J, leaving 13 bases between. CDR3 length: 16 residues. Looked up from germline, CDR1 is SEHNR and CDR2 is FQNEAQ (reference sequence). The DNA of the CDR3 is TGTGCCAGCAGCTCGACATCTACAGGTAGCAATCAGCCCCAGCATTTT. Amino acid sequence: CASSSTSTGSNQPQHF.